Sequencing of this T cell receptor beta chain was carried out in a study of blood T cell repertoires in COVID-19. Study overall: Sites in the United States, Italy and Spain provided acute and convalescent COVID-19 samples.

Living in about two dozen US areas, the participants were between roughly 18 and 89 years of age. This CDR3 comprises 14 residues. V gave up 7 bases and J gave up 7 bases; unmatched junction bases: 7. Germline CDR1 is LNHNV and CDR2 is YYDKDF (reference sequence). This clone was detected only once. Only in-frame clones appear in the TCRdb table, and some are missing; sequencing was by immunoSEQ multiplex PCR. The table shows under 200,000 clones, with 89% occurring only once. This chain connects TRBV15 to TRBJ1-4, with 9 nucleotides matching TRBD1. Sample: PBMCs or T cells enriched from blood (not recorded which). The sequence derives from a woman in her late teens or twenties who had recovered from COVID-19. CDR3 bases: TGTGCCACCAACCATCCGACAGGGGGTGAAAAACTGTTTTTT. Translated: CATNHPTGGEKLFF. The full variable domain, in which reference TRBV15 and TRBJ1-4 provide the parts outside the CDR3, is DAMVIQNPRYQVTQFGKPVTLSCSQTLNHNVMYWYQQKSSQAPKLLFHYYDKDFNNEADTPDNFQSRRPNTSFCFLDIRSPGLGDTAMYLCATNHPTGGEKLFFGSGTQLSVL.